Listed here are 6 T cell receptor beta chains from one sample, sequenced in a study of blood T cell repertoires in COVID-19. Produced via immunoSEQ multiplex PCR; TCRdb's table is partial and in-frame only. Of roughly 460,000 clones listed, roughly 89% are singletons. Sequencing input: peripheral blood. The receptors derive from a man younger than 30 with COVID-19, enrolled during active disease.

This clone was observed once. This rearrangement joins TRBV2 to TRBJ1-1, with TRBD1 identical over 9 bases. CDR1 is SNHLY, CDR2 FYNNEI, per germline. With 8 bases clipped from V and 6 bases from J, the junction kept 10 bases outside the gene matches. This CDR3 contains 14 residues. The CDR3 loop is CASQVLGQGSEAFF. The DNA for the CDR3 is TGTGCCAGCCAAGTTTTGGGACAGGGCTCTGAAGCTTTCTTT.

The CDR3 nucleotides are TGTGCCAGCAGCTTAGGACATATTCCCTACGAGCAGTACTTC. Amino acid sequence: CASSLGHIPYEQYF. V usage is TRBV7-2 and J usage is TRBJ2-7; D call uncertain. CDR1 and CDR2 from the germline V gene are SGHTA and FQGNSA. Trimming pared 1 base from V and 2 bases from J, leaving 9 bases between. CDR3 size: 14 residues.

In its sample, this clone was seen once. The chain has TRBV6-5 and TRBJ2-1; no clear D gene. V lost 6 bases and J lost 10, with 10 bases in between. Germline CDR1 MNHEY, CDR2 SVGAGI. This CDR3 is 11 amino acids long. CDR3 residues: CASSLYLEQFF. The CDR3 nucleotides are TGTGCCAGCAGCCTATACCTCGAGCAGTTCTTC.

V usage is TRBV12-5 and J usage is TRBJ2-1, with D possibly being TRBD1 (5 bases). Germline-derived CDR1 and CDR2 are LGHNT and FRNRAP. The V gene lost 2 bases and the J gene lost 0 bases, with 11 bases spanning the gap. This CDR3 spans 16 amino acids. The CDR3 region is CASGLPTVYSYNEQFF. CDR3 DNA: TGTGCTAGTGGTTTGCCGACAGTTTACTCCTACAATGAGCAGTTCTTC. The full variable domain, in which reference TRBV12-5 and TRBJ2-1 provide the parts outside the CDR3, is DARVTQTPRHKVTEMGQEVTMRCQPILGHNTVFWYRQTMMQGLELLAYFRNRAPLDDSGMPKDRFSAEMPDATLATLKIQPSEPRDSAVYFCASGLPTVYSYNEQFFGPGTRLTVL.

This clone has only one observation. The V call is TRBV12-3 or TRBV12-4, the J call TRBJ2-7; D remains ambiguous. Trimming pared 3 bases from V and 4 bases from J, leaving 10 bases between. The CDR3 has 13 amino acids. The CDR3 loop reads CASSFPNEYEQYF. The CDR3 nucleotides are TGTGCCAGCAGTTTTCCCAACGAGTACGAGCAGTACTTC.

The DNA of the CDR3 is TGTGCCAGCAGATACAGCGCCTCTGGAAACACCATATATTTT. This codes for CASRYSASGNTIYF. The chain combines TRBV6-5 with TRBJ1-3; D not certain. Trimming took 6 bases from V and 0 from J, leaving 9 bases between them. CDR1 is MNHEY, CDR2 SVGAGI, per germline. CDR3 length equals 14 residues.